This T cell receptor (beta chain) was recovered during a study of CD8+ T cells in alopecia areata. The overall study: Treated patients were dosed with oral tofacitinib, taking 5 to 10 mg twice daily. Overall study findings and caveats: A large proportion of expanded lesional clones were detected persisting in scalp and blood during tofacitinib. In scalp, tofacitinib significantly decreased clonality and expanded CD8+ clones among the top 100.

Treatment defined: oral pan-JAK inhibitor, 5-10 mg twice daily. The sequencing template was cDNA reverse transcribed from extracted RNA. Measured with immunoSEQ multiplex PCR; TCRdb has only the in-frame clones, and not every one. The data hold about 120,000 clones, with around 53% observed a single time. Of note for this clone: The antigen is unknown.

The CDR3 extends over 15 amino acids. Germline V lookup: CDR1 GTSNPN, CDR2 SVGIG (reference sequence). Trimming pared 2 bases from V and 0 bases from J, leaving 13 bases between. The chain carries TRBV30 and TRBJ1-2, with D tentatively TRBD1 (6 bases). Sequencing was performed on CD4+ T cells sorted from blood, taken at week 4, from a patient treated with tofacitinib. The sequence derives from a human donor with alopecia areata. CDR3 bases: TGTGCCTGGAGTTTTGGGGGCGCGTCTAACTATGGCTACACCTTC. As protein: CAWSFGGASNYGYTF.